The entry below gives a single T cell receptor (beta chain) sequence along with its context. The sample is drawn from a study of cytomegalovirus exposure and HLA in healthy donors. Study overall: In an early release, HLA-typed donors contributed 77 million or so unique TCR sequences.

Deletions cut 3 bases from V and 3 bases from J, with 18 bases between. The CDR3 runs to 17 residues. CDR1 is LNHDA and CDR2 is SQIVND in the germline V gene (reference sequence). With 60 Vbeta and 13 Jbeta primers, the PCR was carried out. Here immunoSEQ multiplex PCR was the method, and the copy in TCRdb shows in-frame clones only, minus some. The sample records around 70,000 clones, roughly 76% being singletons. The chain employs TRBV19 and TRBJ1-5; weak D call: TRBD1 (6 bases). The sample was PBMCs. The TCR sequence derives from a male donor in good health and CMV-seropositive. The CDR3 DNA reads TGTGCCAGTAGTATCCCCCCCTACAGGGTCCCCAATCAGCCCCAGCATTTT. Amino acid sequence: CASSIPPYRVPNQPQHF.